What follows is one TCR beta chain and its context. This record belongs to a study of shared clonotypes between healthy human individuals. V gave up 5 bases and J gave up 3 bases; unmatched junction bases: 3. Germline V gives CDR1 WSHSY, CDR2 SAAADI. The CDR3 spans 14 residues. Deep-level running was used for the assay. Authors' processing steps: Filtering differed since immunoSEQ provided only junctions, with no quality scores. Profiling relied on immunoSEQ multiplex PCR, and the TCRdb table lists in-frame clones only, not all of them. For V, J and clone size, that table is used; D and trimming come from the DNA. Of some 2,000,000 clones in the sample, about 95% were seen once.

This chain uses TRBV10-2 with TRBJ2-4; 8 bases agree with TRBD1. Sequencing was done on a sample of naive CD4+ T cells sorted from blood. The subset here: CD45RA+ positively selected. This TCR derives from a man in his late teens or twenties in good health. The CDR3 nucleotides are TGCGCCAGCAGTCAGGGGGCAGGCAAAAACATTCAGTACTTC. Translated, it gives CASSQGAGKNIQYF.